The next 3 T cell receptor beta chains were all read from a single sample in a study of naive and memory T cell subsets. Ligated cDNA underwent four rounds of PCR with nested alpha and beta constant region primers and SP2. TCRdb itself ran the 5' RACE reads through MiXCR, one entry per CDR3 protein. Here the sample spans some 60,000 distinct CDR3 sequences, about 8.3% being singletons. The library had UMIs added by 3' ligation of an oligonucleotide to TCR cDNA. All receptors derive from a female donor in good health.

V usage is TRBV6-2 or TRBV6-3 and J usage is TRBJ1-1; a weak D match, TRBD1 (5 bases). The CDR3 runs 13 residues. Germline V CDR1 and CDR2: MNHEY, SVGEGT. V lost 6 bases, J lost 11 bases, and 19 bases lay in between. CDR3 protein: CASSRGRGSTAFF. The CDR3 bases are TGTGCCAGCAGCCGGGGGAGGGGATCTACGGCTTTCTTT.

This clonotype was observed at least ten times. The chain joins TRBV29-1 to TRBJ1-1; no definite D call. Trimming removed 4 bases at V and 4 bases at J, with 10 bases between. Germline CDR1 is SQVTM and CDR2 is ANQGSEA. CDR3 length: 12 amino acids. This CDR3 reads CSVVQSSTEAFF. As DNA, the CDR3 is TGCAGCGTTGTACAGTCTTCCACTGAAGCTTTCTTT.

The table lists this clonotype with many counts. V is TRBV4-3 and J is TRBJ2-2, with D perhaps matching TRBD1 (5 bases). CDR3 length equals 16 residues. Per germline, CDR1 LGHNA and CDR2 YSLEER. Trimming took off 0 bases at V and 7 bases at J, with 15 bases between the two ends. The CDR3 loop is CASSQDVRGIGGELFF. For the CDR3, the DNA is TGCGCCAGCAGCCAAGACGTAAGGGGAATAGGCGGGGAGCTGTTTTTT.